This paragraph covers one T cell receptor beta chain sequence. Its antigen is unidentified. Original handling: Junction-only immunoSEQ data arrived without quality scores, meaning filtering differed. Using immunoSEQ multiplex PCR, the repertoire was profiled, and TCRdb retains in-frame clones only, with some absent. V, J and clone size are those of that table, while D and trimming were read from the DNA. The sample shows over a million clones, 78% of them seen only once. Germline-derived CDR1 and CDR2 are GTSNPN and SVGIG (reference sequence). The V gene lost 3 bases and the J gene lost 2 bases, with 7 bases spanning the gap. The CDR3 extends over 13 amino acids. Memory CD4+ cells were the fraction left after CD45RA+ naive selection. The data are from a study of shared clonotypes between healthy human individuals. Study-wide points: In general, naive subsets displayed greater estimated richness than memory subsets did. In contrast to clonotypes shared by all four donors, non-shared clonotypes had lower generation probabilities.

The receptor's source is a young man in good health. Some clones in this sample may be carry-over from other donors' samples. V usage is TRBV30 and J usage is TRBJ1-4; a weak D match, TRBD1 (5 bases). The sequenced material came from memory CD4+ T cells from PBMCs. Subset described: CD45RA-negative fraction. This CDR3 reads CAWRAGTNEKLFF. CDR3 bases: TGTGCCTGGAGGGCAGGGACTAATGAAAAACTGTTTTTT.